This T cell receptor (beta chain) was captured by sequencing in a study of T cell responses to AZD1222 COVID-19 vaccine. Study-wide results and caveats: Clonal diversity may have been underestimated in mostly white British donors.

Sequenced by immunoSEQ multiplex PCR; TCRdb stores in-frame clones only, minus some. In the table there are approximately 140,000 clones, under 95% of which are singletons. This CDR3 is 15 amino acids long. Germline-derived CDR1 and CDR2 are SGHRS and YFSETQ. The junction had 5 bases not matched to a gene; V was cut back by 3 bases and J by 1 base. To note about this clone: Its antigen remains unidentified.

The chain is built from TRBV5-1 and TRBJ1-1; 8 bases match TRBD1. This material consisted of peripheral blood, taken on day 0 of AZD1222 vaccination. The source is an adult in good health. CDR3 nucleotide sequence: TGCGCCAGCAGCTCCCCAGGGGGCGCGAACACTGAAGCTTTCTTT. This translates into CASSSPGGANTEAFF.